This T cell receptor beta chain was recorded in a study of T cell repertoires in cytomegalovirus infection. Study-level background: CMV infection and matching HLA type were both indicated by public TCR beta signatures. Study-level results: There were HLA-C-restricted CMV-specific TCR beta clonotypes dominating the ex vivo response. Cumulative public TCR beta family frequency identified carriers of CMV plus the relevant HLA.

This clonotype was observed many times. Its antigen remains unidentified. Germline V gives CDR1 SGHTA, CDR2 FQGNSA. With 7 bases clipped from V and 6 bases from J, the junction kept 17 bases outside the gene matches. CDR3 length: 18 amino acids. TCRdb re-analysed the reads in MiXCR, keeping a single row per CDR3 protein. Here the sample spans about 680,000 distinct CDR3 sequences, 20% to 25% being singletons. The material sequenced was CD8+ T cells from PBMCs. The TCR sequence derives from a human donor in good health (CMV status not recorded). Some clones in this sample may be carry-over from other donors' samples. This rearrangement joins TRBV7-2 to TRBJ2-2; 10 nucleotides line up with TRBD2. CDR3 sequence (DNA): TGTGCCAGCACCCTGACCCCCAGCGGGGGGGCGGGGGCCGGGGAGCTGTTTTTT. Encoded protein: CASTLTPSGGAGAGELFF. Using reference TRBV7-2 and TRBJ2-2 for the parts outside the CDR3, the full variable domain is GAGVSQSPSNKVTEKGKDVELRCDPISGHTALYWYRQSLGQGLEFLIYFQGNSAPDKSGLPSDRFSAERTGGSVSTLTIQRTQQEDSAVYLCASTLTPSGGAGAGELFFGEGSRLTVL.